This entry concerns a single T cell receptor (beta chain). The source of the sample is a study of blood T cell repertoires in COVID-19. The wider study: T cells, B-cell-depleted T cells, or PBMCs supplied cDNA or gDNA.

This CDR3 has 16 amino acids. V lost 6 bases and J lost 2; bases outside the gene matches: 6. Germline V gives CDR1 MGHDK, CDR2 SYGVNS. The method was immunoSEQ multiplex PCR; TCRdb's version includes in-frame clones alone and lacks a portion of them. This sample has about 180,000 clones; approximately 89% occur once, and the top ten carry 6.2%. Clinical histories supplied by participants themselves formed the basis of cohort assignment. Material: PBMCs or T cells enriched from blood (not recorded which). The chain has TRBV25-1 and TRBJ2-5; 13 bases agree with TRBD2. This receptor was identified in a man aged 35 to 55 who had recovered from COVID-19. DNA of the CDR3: TGTGCCAGCAGCCCGACTAGCGGGGGGCCACAAGAGACCCAGTACTTC. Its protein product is CASSPTSGGPQETQYF.